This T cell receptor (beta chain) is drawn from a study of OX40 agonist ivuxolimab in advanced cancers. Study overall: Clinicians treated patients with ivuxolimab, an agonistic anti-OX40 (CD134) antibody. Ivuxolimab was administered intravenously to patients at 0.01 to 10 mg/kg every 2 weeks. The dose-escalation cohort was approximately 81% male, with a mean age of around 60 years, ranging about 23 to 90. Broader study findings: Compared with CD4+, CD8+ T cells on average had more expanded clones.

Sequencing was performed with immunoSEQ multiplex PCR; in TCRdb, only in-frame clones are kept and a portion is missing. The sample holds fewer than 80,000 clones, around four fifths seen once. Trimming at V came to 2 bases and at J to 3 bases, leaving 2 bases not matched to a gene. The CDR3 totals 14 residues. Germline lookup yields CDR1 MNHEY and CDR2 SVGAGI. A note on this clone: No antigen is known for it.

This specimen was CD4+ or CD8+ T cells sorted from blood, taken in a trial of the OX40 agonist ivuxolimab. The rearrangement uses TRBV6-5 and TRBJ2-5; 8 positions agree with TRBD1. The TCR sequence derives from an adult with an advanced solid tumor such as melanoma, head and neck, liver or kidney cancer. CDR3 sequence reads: CASSYGQGKETQYF. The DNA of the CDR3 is TGTGCCAGCAGTTACGGACAGGGCAAAGAGACCCAGTACTTC.